Following are 28 T cell receptor beta chains from one sample sequenced in a study of lymphopenia after photon versus proton radiotherapy. Assay used: immunoSEQ multiplex PCR; TCRdb lists only in-frame clones, some missing. The sample lists 30,000 to 45,000 clones; more than 85% were seen once. This material consisted of peripheral blood, taken from a patient treated with photon-based radiotherapy. Every receptor here comes from a man between 60 and 75 years old with cholangiocarcinoma.

The chain uses TRBV5-1 and TRBJ2-7, with 10 bases fitting TRBD1. CDR1 is SGHRS, CDR2 YFSETQ, per germline. Germline trimming cut 0 bases from V and 4 bases from J; bases unmatched to any gene: 4. The CDR3 is made up of 15 amino acids. CDR3 nucleotides: TGCGCCAGCAGCTTGGTCGACAGGGGGCCTTACGAGCAGTACTTC. It translates to CASSLVDRGPYEQYF.

This chain connects TRBV7-3 to TRBJ2-7; 9 bases align to TRBD1. The V and J ends lost 4 bases and 2 bases, in that order; junction bases with no gene match: 6. This CDR3 comprises 15 residues. From germline, CDR1 is SGHTA and CDR2 FQGTGA. The CDR3 loop is CASSSTRDRAYEQYF. The DNA for the CDR3 is TGTGCCAGCAGCTCTACCCGGGACAGGGCCTACGAGCAGTACTTC.

The chain has TRBV29-1 and TRBJ1-1, with 8 bases aligning to TRBD1. CDR3 size: 13 residues. Losses at the gene ends were 2 bases for V and 3 bases for J; bases not matched to a gene: 2. Looked up from germline, CDR1 is SQVTM and CDR2 is ANQGSEA. CDR3 in DNA: TGCAGCGTTGAACCGACAGGGGACACTGAAGCTTTCTTT. It yields the protein CSVEPTGDTEAFF.

The CDR3: CASSLAGSEPYEQYF. CDR3 sequence (DNA): TGTGCCAGCAGCTTGGCAGGGTCCGAACCCTACGAGCAGTACTTC. The gene calls are TRBV5-5 and TRBJ2-7; tentatively, D is TRBD1 (5 bases). The CDR3 is 15 residues long. V gave up 0 bases and J gave up 2 bases, with 12 bases separating them. In germline, CDR1 is SGHKS, CDR2 YYEKEE (reference sequence).

J is TRBJ2-5 and V is TRBV20-1, with TRBD1 as a possible D gene (5 bases). The CDR3 is 11 amino acids. V gave up 3 bases and J gave up 5 bases, with 7 bases separating them. Per germline, CDR1 DFQATT and CDR2 SNEGSKA (reference sequence). The CDR3 nucleotides read TGCAGTGCTAGGACAGCGGAGACCCAGTACTTC. Its translation is CSARTAETQYF.

The chain joins TRBV10-3 to TRBJ2-1; weak D call: TRBD1 (6 bases). V was trimmed by 10 bases and J by 5 bases, leaving 12 bases between them. CDR3 length equals 12 residues. CDR1 and CDR2 (germline): ENHRY, SYGVKD. The CDR3 bases are TGTGCCACAGCCTGGACAGACAATGAGCAGTTCTTC. Protein product: CATAWTDNEQFF.

The gene calls are TRBV29-1 and TRBJ2-3; D is unresolved. CDR3 length: 16 residues. V lost 2 bases, J lost 4 bases, and 19 bases lay in between. CDR1 is SQVTM and CDR2 is ANQGSEA in the germline V gene. The CDR3 nucleotides are TGCAGCGTTGAACAAGGGTCTGGGGTTCCCCCAGATACGCAGTATTTT. Translation: CSVEQGSGVPPDTQYF.

CDR3: CASSLYSYEQYF. In nucleotides, the CDR3 is TGTGCCAGCAGTTTATACTCCTACGAGCAGTACTTC. The rearrangement joins TRBV28 to TRBJ2-7; D is unclear. The V and J ends lost 1 base and 0 bases respectively, with 1 base between them. Looked up from germline, CDR1 is MDHEN and CDR2 is SYDVKM. The CDR3 is made up of 12 amino acids.

The V and J genes are TRBV27 and TRBJ2-7; no clear D. Germline V gene data show CDR1 as MNHEY and CDR2 as SMNVEV (reference sequence). The CDR3 extends over 13 amino acids. The V end was cut by 6 bases, the J end by 2 bases, with 11 bases between. In DNA form, the CDR3 reads TGTGCCAGCAGGGAAGGGTTAACCTACGAGCAGTACTTC. Translation gives CASREGLTYEQYF.

The chain has TRBV2 and TRBJ2-1; tentative D call: TRBD2 (5 bases). CDR3 length equals 14 residues. V lost 7 bases and J 3 bases, leaving 13 bases between the germline ends. CDR1 SNHLY and CDR2 FYNNEI come from the germline V gene. The CDR3 spells CASTTRAVYNEQFF. CDR3 coding DNA: TGTGCCAGCACCACGAGGGCCGTCTACAATGAGCAGTTCTTC.

This chain joins TRBV18 and TRBJ2-7; D is ambiguous. In germline, CDR1 is KGHSH, CDR2 LQKENI. The CDR3 has 14 residues. Deletions cut 6 bases from V and 2 bases from J, with 14 bases between. Written as DNA, the CDR3 is TGTGCCAGCTCCCCGACAATAATAACCTACGAGCAGTACTTC. Translation gives CASSPTIITYEQYF. The full variable domain, with the rest looked up from reference TRBV18 and TRBJ2-7, is NAGVMQNPRHLVRRRGQEARLRCSPMKGHSHVYWYRQLPEEGLKFMVYLQKENIIDESGMPKERFSAEFPKEGPSILRIQQVVRGDSAAYFCASSPTIITYEQYFGPGTRLTVT.

The V call is TRBV6-1, the J call TRBJ2-5; tentative D call: TRBD1 (5 bases). This CDR3 region has 13 residues. V lost 8 bases to trimming and J lost 6 bases, with 16 bases between them. Germline V gene sequence: CDR1 MNHNS, CDR2 SASEGT. The CDR3 DNA sequence: TGTGCCAGCCTACTCGGTGGGGCCCAGACCCAGTACTTC. This gives the protein CASLLGGAQTQYF.

This chain joins TRBV4-3 and TRBJ2-5; 15 bases are shared with TRBD2. The ends lost 0 bases at V and 3 bases at J; junction bases unmatched: 5. Germline-derived CDR1 and CDR2 are LGHNA and YSLEER. The CDR3 runs to 18 residues. CDR3 DNA sequence: TGCGCCAGCAGCCAAGATCTTGGACTAGCGGGGGGGGAAGAGACCCAGTACTTC. It specifies CASSQDLGLAGGEETQYF.

J is TRBJ2-2 and V is TRBV6-5, with 9 nucleotides matching TRBD1. This CDR3 contains 14 residues. Trimming removed 4 bases from V and 3 bases from J; junction bases left unmatched: 0. From germline, CDR1 is MNHEY and CDR2 SVGAGI. The CDR3 is CASSWDRDTGELFF. CDR3 DNA sequence: TGTGCCAGCAGTTGGGACAGGGACACCGGGGAGCTGTTTTTT.

The genes are TRBV28 and TRBJ1-2, with a weak D call TRBD1 (5 bases). V lost 7 bases and J lost 1, with 10 bases in between. CDR1 and CDR2 from the germline V gene are MDHEN and SYDVKM. CDR3 length: 13 residues. The CDR3 nucleotides read TGTGCCAGCACCCTGGACATTAACTATGGCTACACCTTC. Its translation is CASTLDINYGYTF.

The chain joins TRBV18 to TRBJ2-7; D is unclear. This CDR3 spans 12 amino acids. Germline V gene lookup returns CDR1 KGHSH and CDR2 LQKENI. Trimming left V 4 bases short and J 3 bases short, with 7 bases between. CDR3 nucleotide sequence: TGTGCCAGCTCACTGGACCACTACGAGCAGTACTTC. The encoded protein is CASSLDHYEQYF.

The sample holds a few counts of this clone. The genes are TRBV11-2 and TRBJ1-2; D not certain. The ends were cut back, 0 bases at V and 0 bases at J, with 8 bases in the middle. This CDR3 has 15 residues. The V gene's germline CDR1 is SGHAT and CDR2 FQNNGV. CDR3 loop: CASSLEGNTNYGYTF. For the CDR3, the DNA is TGTGCCAGCAGCTTAGAGGGGAATACTAACTATGGCTACACCTTC.

The J gene is TRBJ1-5, the V gene TRBV7-2; the D is unclear. Deletions cut 1 base from V and 4 bases from J, with 11 bases between. Per germline, CDR1 SGHTA and CDR2 FQGNSA. The CDR3 extends over 15 amino acids. The CDR3 protein is CASSLGPGDNQPQHF. The CDR3 DNA is TGTGCCAGCAGCTTAGGGCCCGGGGATAATCAGCCCCAGCATTTT.

The rearrangement joins TRBV18 to TRBJ2-1; the match to TRBD2 covers 9 bases. Trimming removed 3 bases from V and 7 bases from J; junction bases left unmatched: 7. Germline loops: CDR1 KGHSH, CDR2 LQKENI. The CDR3 totals 15 residues. The CDR3 here is CASSPGSSGNNEQFF. The CDR3 coding sequence is TGTGCCAGCTCACCCGGATCTAGCGGGAATAATGAGCAGTTCTTC.

V is TRBV27 and J is TRBJ1-5; the D gene is possibly TRBD1 (6 bases). The germline V and J ends were trimmed by 6 bases and 5 bases, with 26 bases remaining between them. Germline V gene lookup returns CDR1 MNHEY and CDR2 SMNVEV (reference sequence). The CDR3 extends over 18 amino acids. CDR3 bases: TGTGCCAGCAGCATCCAGGGTCCAGGGGTGATAGGGTATCAGCCCCAGCATTTT. This sequence encodes CASSIQGPGVIGYQPQHF.

The genes are TRBV18 and TRBJ2-1, with 9 bases lining up with TRBD1. Germline assignment: CDR1 KGHSH and CDR2 LQKENI. This CDR3 is built from 15 residues. V was clipped by 3 bases and J by 6 bases; unmatched bases: 6. Here the CDR3 reads CASSPWDRVLNEQFF. DNA for the CDR3: TGTGCCAGCTCACCCTGGGACAGGGTCCTCAATGAGCAGTTCTTC.

This clone qualifies as medium-sized. CDR3 sequence: CSVLRQGARGYTF. For the CDR3, the DNA is TGCAGCGTTCTGAGACAGGGGGCGCGAGGCTACACCTTC. The rearrangement uses TRBV29-1 and TRBJ1-2; 10 nucleotides match TRBD1. The germline V gene encodes CDR1 SQVTM and CDR2 ANQGSEA. This CDR3 comprises 13 residues. After removal of 5 bases from V and 8 bases from J, the junction contained 8 bases not matched to a gene.

The V and J genes are TRBV5-4 and TRBJ2-7; D is possibly TRBD1 (5 bases). Trimming pared 0 bases from V and 2 bases from J, leaving 9 bases between. The CDR3 consists of 14 residues. Per germline, CDR1 SGHNT and CDR2 YYREEE (reference sequence). CDR3 region: CASSLGDSPYEQYF. In nucleotides, the CDR3 is TGTGCCAGCAGCTTGGGTGACAGTCCCTACGAGCAGTACTTC.

This clone was counted a few times. The rearrangement links TRBV14 to TRBJ2-1, with a possible D match to TRBD1 (5 bases). Trimming cost V 0 bases and J 3 bases, with 15 bases left between them. Germline lookup yields CDR1 SGHDN and CDR2 FVKESK. The length of the CDR3 is 17 residues. DNA for the CDR3: TGTGCCAGCAGCCAAGAATGGGGCGGAGAAGACTACAATGAGCAGTTCTTC. Translation gives CASSQEWGGEDYNEQFF.

The rearrangement uses TRBV6-5 and TRBJ1-1; weak D call: TRBD1 (6 bases). The germline V gene encodes CDR1 MNHEY and CDR2 SVGAGI. The CDR3 is 12 residues long. Trimming removed 5 bases from V and 3 bases from J, with 7 bases in between. In DNA, the CDR3 is TGTGCCAGCAGTCCAGGGGACACTGAAGCTTTCTTT. It codes for CASSPGDTEAFF.

The V and J genes are TRBV4-3 and TRBJ2-5; D perhaps matches TRBD1 (5 bases). The length of the CDR3 is 14 residues. V was trimmed by 1 base and J by 2 bases, leaving 8 bases between them. The germline CDR1 and CDR2 sequences are LGHNA and YSLEER. The DNA of the CDR3 is TGCGCCAGCAGCCAAGCAACAGGTCAAGAGACCCAGTACTTC. Protein product: CASSQATGQETQYF.

The rearrangement links TRBV28 to TRBJ1-2; D may be TRBD1 (5 bases). The CDR3 contains 15 residues. With 2 bases removed from V and 4 bases from J, the gap between germline ends came to 14 bases. Germline V gene sequence: CDR1 MDHEN, CDR2 SYDVKM. The CDR3 nucleotides read TGTGCCAGCAGTTTAGCCTTGACAGAACTCTATGGCTACACCTTC. Its protein is CASSLALTELYGYTF.

This clone occurred a few times. The chain recombines TRBV2 with TRBJ2-2; TRBD1 matches 9 bases. Trimming removed 3 bases from V and 5 bases from J; junction bases left unmatched: 7. This CDR3 is 16 amino acids long. The germline V gene encodes CDR1 SNHLY and CDR2 FYNNEI. The CDR3 DNA reads as TGTGCCAGCAGTGAGCAACTGACAGGGGGTACCGGGGAGCTGTTTTTT. The encoded protein is CASSEQLTGGTGELFF.